Listed below are T cell receptor beta chains from one sample, sequenced in a study of T cell clonotyping in hematopoietic cell transplantation. Some clones are missing from TCRdb's copy, which holds only in-frame ones; the method was immunoSEQ multiplex PCR. The table has more than 70,000 clones, 96% seen once; the top ten hold roughly 1.5%. Sequencing used peripheral blood mononuclear cells, obtained before stem cell transplant. All receptors come from a woman aged 50 to 65 with acute myeloid leukemia. Some clones in this sample may be carry-over from other donors' samples. Each CDR3 is given with its conserved first and last residue. D genes are given only for firm matches. The size field is filled for only some rows; it gives once, few, many or a size class.

j_call,d_call,v_call,clone_size,cdr3_aa,cdr3_nt
TRBJ1-4,TRBD1,TRBV2,-,CASRGDSEKLFF,TGTGCCAGCAGGGGGGACAGCGAAAAACTGTTTTTT
TRBJ1-2,TRBD1,TRBV7-2,-,CASSSRGSPNYGYTF,TGTGCCAGCAGCTCCAGGGGGTCCCCAAACTATGGCTACACCTTC
TRBJ2-1,-,TRBV29-1,-,CSGSSNEQFF,TGCAGCGGCTCAAGCAATGAGCAGTTCTTC
TRBJ1-6,-,TRBV7-2,-,CASSILTVYNSPLHF,TGTGCCAGCAGCATCTTGACTGTATATAATTCACCCCTCCACTTT
TRBJ1-2,-,TRBV7-9,-,CASSLEQGLGYTF,TGTGCCAGCAGCTTAGAACAGGGTCTTGGCTACACCTTC
TRBJ1-5,-,TRBV10-3,-,CAISPPNQPQHF,TGTGCCATCAGTCCACCCAATCAGCCCCAGCATTTT
TRBJ2-3,-,TRBV2,-,CASRQGLGDTQYF,TGTGCCAGCCGGCAGGGGCTCGGAGATACGCAGTATTTT
TRBJ2-1,TRBD2,TRBV6-1,-,CASKLAGEGNEQFF,TGTGCCAGCAAACTAGCGGGGGAGGGTAATGAGCAGTTCTTC
TRBJ1-2,-,TRBV18,once,CASSSRGSVYGYTF,TGTGCCAGCTCAAGCAGGGGTTCCGTCTATGGCTACACCTTC
TRBJ2-1,TRBD2,TRBV20-1,-,CSAASSGEQFF,TGCAGTGCTGCGTCTAGCGGGGAGCAGTTCTTC
TRBJ1-1,-,TRBV29-1,-,CSVDSGLNTEAFF,TGCAGCGTTGATTCGGGACTGAACACTGAAGCTTTCTTT
TRBJ1-2,TRBD1,TRBV30,few,CAWSESQGPYTF,TGTGCCTGGAGTGAATCACAGGGGCCGTACACCTTC
TRBJ1-4,-,TRBV6-5,-,CASSLKSTTNEKLFF,TGTGCCAGCAGTTTAAAAAGCACAACTAATGAAAAACTGTTTTTT
TRBJ1-2,TRBD1,TRBV30,-,CAWSAGTGGFYGYTF,TGTGCCTGGAGCGCCGGGACAGGGGGATTCTATGGCTACACCTTC
TRBJ2-7,-,TRBV7-8,-,CASSPGLGVGGSYEQYF,TGTGCCAGCAGCCCGGGGTTGGGTGTTGGGGGTTCCTACGAGCAGTACTTC
TRBJ2-2,-,TRBV7-3,-,CASSAFLNTGELFF,TGTGCCAGCAGCGCCTTTTTAAACACCGGGGAGCTGTTTTTT
TRBJ1-3,-,TRBV9,once,CASSGRISGNTIYF,TGTGCCAGCAGCGGGCGGATCTCTGGAAACACCATATATTTT
TRBJ2-5,-,TRBV9,-,CASSVEGSTSLGETQYF,TGTGCCAGCAGCGTAGAGGGTAGTACATCCCTCGGGGAGACCCAGTACTTC
TRBJ2-5,-,TRBV29-1,-,CSVETGPQETQYF,TGCAGCGTTGAAACGGGACCTCAAGAGACCCAGTACTTC
TRBJ1-2,TRBD1,TRBV2,-,CAALSHRDRQGYTF,TGTGCCGCTCTATCTCACCGGGACAGGCAGGGCTACACCTTC
TRBJ2-3,-,TRBV11-2,-,CASSLVAGMLDTQYF,TGTGCCAGCAGCTTAGTTGCGGGGATGCTGGATACGCAGTATTTT
TRBJ1-6,-,TRBV5-1,-,CASSWWTAGSYNSPLHF,TGCGCCAGCAGCTGGTGGACAGCTGGCTCCTATAATTCACCCCTCCACTTT
TRBJ1-2,-,TRBV19,-,CASTSLNYGYTF,TGTGCCAGTACCAGTCTTAACTATGGCTACACCTTC
TRBJ2-3,-,TRBV9,-,CASSASGRDTQYF,TGTGCCAGCAGCGCCTCGGGGAGAGATACGCAGTATTTT
TRBJ1-4,-,TRBV11-2,-,CASSARTDLRNEKLFF,TGTGCCAGCAGCGCGCGGACAGACTTACGTAATGAAAAACTGTTTTTT
TRBJ1-6,TRBD1,TRBV30,-,CAWSGRQGNSPLHF,TGTGCCTGGAGTGGGCGACAGGGTAATTCACCCCTCCACTTT
TRBJ2-2,TRBD1,TRBV29-1,-,CSARQGTGELFF,TGCAGCGCTAGACAGGGGACCGGGGAGCTGTTTTTT
TRBJ1-1,TRBD1,TRBV7-2,-,CASSWTGSTEAFF,TGTGCCAGCAGCTGGACAGGTAGCACTGAAGCTTTCTTT
TRBJ1-1,-,TRBV2,-,CASRISYLGAFF,TGTGCCAGCAGGATCTCGTACCTTGGTGCTTTCTTT
TRBJ2-2,-,TRBV5-8,-,CASSRGGGGPGELFF,TGTGCCAGCAGCCGAGGCGGGGGCGGTCCCGGGGAGCTGTTTTTT
TRBJ2-1,-,TRBV14,-,CASSQDLGGEQFF,TGTGCCAGCAGCCAAGATTTGGGGGGTGAGCAGTTCTTC
TRBJ2-2,TRBD1,TRBV29-1,-,CSVGQGEGTGELFF,TGCAGCGTTGGACAGGGGGAAGGCACCGGGGAGCTGTTTTTT
TRBJ1-4,-,TRBV28,-,CASSLSVTGSREKLFF,TGTGCCAGCAGTTTATCTGTCACAGGTAGTCGAGAAAAACTGTTTTTT
TRBJ2-7,-,TRBV2,-,CASRYVSEQYF,TGTGCCAGCAGATATGTCTCCGAGCAGTACTTC
TRBJ1-4,TRBD1,TRBV30,once,CAWSSVQDRVGEKLFF,TGTGCCTGGAGTTCCGTGCAGGACAGGGTGGGCGAAAAACTGTTTTTT
TRBJ2-3,-,TRBV28,-,CASSLSSTDTQYF,TGTGCCAGCAGTTTATCAAGCACAGATACGCAGTATTTT
TRBJ1-3,-,TRBV9,-,CASSVEGISGNTIYF,TGTGCCAGCAGCGTAGAGGGGATCTCTGGAAACACCATATATTTT
TRBJ1-2,-,TRBV29-1,once,CSVDQGPFSGYGYTF,TGCAGCGTTGATCAGGGACCCTTTTCGGGCTATGGCTACACCTTC
TRBJ2-1,-,TRBV11-2,-,CASSLGAHEQFF,TGTGCCAGCAGCTTAGGAGCCCATGAGCAGTTCTTC
TRBJ2-5,TRBD1,TRBV9,-,CASSARQGAETQYF,TGTGCCAGCAGCGCCCGACAGGGGGCCGAGACCCAGTACTTC
TRBJ2-1,TRBD2,TRBV5-1,-,CASSLGVAGGINEQFF,TGCGCCAGCAGCTTGGGTGTAGCGGGGGGGATCAATGAGCAGTTCTTC
TRBJ2-5,TRBD2,TRBV19,-,CASSIGPTRTSREGTQYF,TGTGCCAGTAGTATCGGCCCTACACGGACTAGCAGAGAGGGGACCCAGTACTTC
TRBJ2-7,-,TRBV11-2,once,CASSLDARGAYEQYF,TGTGCCAGCAGCTTAGACGCTAGGGGCGCCTACGAGCAGTACTTC
TRBJ1-1,TRBD1,TRBV6-1,-,CASSVRQGWTNTEAFF,TGTGCCAGCAGTGTTCGACAGGGGTGGACGAACACTGAAGCTTTCTTT
TRBJ2-2,-,TRBV5-1,-,CASSREGAGELFF,TGCGCCAGCAGCCGGGAAGGGGCCGGGGAGCTGTTTTTT
TRBJ1-5,-,TRBV29-1,-,CSVVAGPGYNQPQHF,TGCAGCGTTGTTGCCGGGCCCGGGTACAATCAGCCCCAGCATTTT
TRBJ2-7,TRBD1,TRBV6-1,-,CASRDRGISEQYF,TGTGCCAGCCGGGACAGGGGAATCTCCGAGCAGTACTTC
TRBJ1-1,-,TRBV7-6,-,CASSLAGSGTEAFF,TGTGCCAGCAGCTTAGCGGGCTCGGGCACTGAAGCTTTCTTT
TRBJ1-2,TRBD1,TRBV27,-,CASTSPGTGIYGYTF,TGTGCCAGCACAAGTCCCGGGACAGGGATCTATGGCTACACCTTC
TRBJ2-7,TRBD2,TRBV5-6,-,CASSLTSGRVYEQYF,TGTGCCAGCAGCCTGACTAGCGGGAGAGTTTACGAGCAGTACTTC
TRBJ1-2,-,TRBV29-1,-,CSVEADRPSYGYTF,TGCAGCGTTGAGGCGGATCGACCGTCATATGGCTACACCTTC
TRBJ1-5,TRBD1,TRBV10-3,-,CAIMQGVGQPQHF,TGTGCCATCATGCAGGGGGTGGGTCAGCCCCAGCATTTT
TRBJ2-7,TRBD2,TRBV6-1,-,CASSVTSGVHYEQYF,TGTGCCAGCAGTGTAACTAGCGGGGTTCATTACGAGCAGTACTTC
TRBJ2-2,TRBD2,TRBV6-5,-,CASMERGGGTGELFF,TGTGCCAGCATGGAGCGGGGGGGTGGGACCGGGGAGCTGTTTTTT
TRBJ2-2,-,TRBV6-9,few,CASNSSVGELFF,TGTGCCAGCAATAGCTCTGTCGGGGAGCTGTTTTTT